This T cell receptor beta chain comes out of a study of cytomegalovirus exposure and HLA in healthy donors. The PCR was carried out with 60 Vbeta primers and 13 Jbeta primers. The assay was immunoSEQ multiplex PCR, and TCRdb's table has in-frame clones only and misses some. Altogether 150,000 to 200,000 clones are present, around four fifths being singletons, with the ten largest covering roughly 10%. V lost 7 bases to trimming and J lost 2 bases; unmatched junction nucleotides: 10. The CDR3 runs 15 residues. The germline V gene has CDR1 SQVTM and CDR2 ANQGSEA. The receptor comes from a man aged 18-30 years in good health and CMV-seropositive. The specimen sequenced was PBMCs. This rearrangement joins TRBV29-1 to TRBJ1-5; TRBD1 matches at 8 bases. CDR3 nucleotides: TGCAGCGCCGGGACAGGCGGTTTGGGCAATCAGCCCCAGCATTTT. Translating it yields CSAGTGGLGNQPQHF.